This T cell receptor (beta chain) was sequenced during a study of cytomegalovirus exposure and HLA in healthy donors. Points from the study as a whole: In an earlier analysis, about 87% or about 30%: the productive usage of most TCR beta V segments.

The V gene end was trimmed by 0 bases and the J gene end by 9 bases; junction bases not matched to a gene: 8. This CDR3 contains 14 residues. Germline V gene data show CDR1 as SGHDT and CDR2 as YYEEEE. The PCR employed 60 Vbeta primers together with 13 Jbeta primers. Sequencing used immunoSEQ multiplex PCR; TCRdb keeps in-frame clones, though not all of them. The table shows about 98,000 clones, with roughly 80% occurring only once. Points on this clone: What it recognizes is unknown.

This chain uses TRBV5-6 with TRBJ1-1; 7 nucleotides agree with TRBD1. The source material was PBMCs. The TCR originated in a man between 60 and 75 years old in good health and CMV-seropositive. The CDR3 sequence: CASSLASAGGKAFF. The CDR3 DNA follows: TGTGCCAGCAGCTTGGCCTCGGCAGGGGGTAAAGCTTTCTTT.